This record concerns one T cell receptor beta chain sequence. The antigen is unknown. Germline CDR1 reads SQVTM; CDR2 reads ANQGSEA. The CDR3 contains 15 residues. V was pared by 6 bases and J by 2 bases, with 18 bases between. The entry originates in a study of post-analysis software for immune sequencing data. Findings and caveats of the study: Comparison of patients with controls showed five TRBV segments more frequent in patients, TRBV5-6, TRBV5-1 and TRBV20-1 among them.

cDNA libraries for TCR beta contained unique molecular identifiers. MiXCR, run by TCRdb on the PCR reads, gives a single entry per CDR3 protein. The sample contains fewer than 850,000 distinct CDR3 sequences, around 45% of which appear only once. The sample was blood. This TCR derives from a girl aged 5 to 17 with multiple sclerosis. This chain links TRBV29-1 with TRBJ2-3; unclear D gene. The CDR3 coding sequence is TGCAGCGTAGTTCCCGGGCCAACGAACACAGATACGCAGTATTTT. It specifies CSVVPGPTNTDTQYF.